The 21 T cell receptor beta chains given below trace back to one sample, sequenced in a study of T-cell memory formation after mild COVID-19. TCRdb passed the 5' RACE reads through MiXCR, listing each CDR3 protein once. The sample contains about 470,000 distinct CDR3 sequences, roughly 23% of which appear only once. The sequencing input was PBMCs or a T cell subset sorted from them (not recorded which). These receptor sequences come from an adult woman who had mild COVID-19 (a few samples of this study predate the infection). Cell type and time point are not known.

J is TRBJ2-5 and V is TRBV3-1; tentatively, D is TRBD1 (5 bases). Germline assignment: CDR1 LGHDT and CDR2 YNNKEL (reference sequence). Trimming removed 3 bases from V and 1 base from J, with 18 bases in between. The CDR3 totals 17 residues. The CDR3 is CASSHIGRQGLQETQYF. As DNA, the CDR3 is TGTGCCAGCAGCCACATTGGTCGGCAGGGCCTCCAAGAGACCCAGTACTTC.

The V and J genes are TRBV12-3 or TRBV12-4 and TRBJ2-6, with D maybe TRBD2 (6 bases). This CDR3 has 20 residues. Trimming took 3 bases from V and 0 from J, leaving 21 bases between them. In nucleotides, the CDR3 is TGTGCCAGCAGTTTCAGCAGCTACGGGAGTCTCAGCTCTGGGGCCAACGTCCTGACTTTC. It yields the protein CASSFSSYGSLSSGANVLTF.

This clonotype has only a few counts. This sequence joins TRBV5-1 and TRBJ2-3; no definite D call. Per the germline V gene, CDR1 is SGHRS and CDR2 is YFSETQ. V lost 0 bases to trimming and J lost 2 bases, with 10 bases between them. The CDR3 spans 15 residues. CDR3 loop: CASSLAPRSTDTQYF. CDR3 bases: TGCGCCAGCAGCTTGGCCCCTAGATCCACAGATACGCAGTATTTT. The full variable domain, with the rest looked up from reference TRBV5-1 and TRBJ2-3, is KAGVTQTPRYLIKTRGQQVTLSCSPISGHRSVSWYQQTPGQGLQFLFEYFSETQRNKGNFPGRFSGRQFSNSRSEMNVSTLELGDSALYLCASSLAPRSTDTQYFGPGTRLTVL.

This clonotype was picked up a small number of times. V gene TRBV12-3 or TRBV12-4 combines with J gene TRBJ2-3; D not resolved. There are 19 residues in the CDR3. V was clipped by 3 bases and J by 6 bases, with 28 bases between them. CDR3: CASSFPIPGTTNTRDTQYF. The CDR3 DNA reads as TGTGCCAGCAGTTTTCCGATTCCGGGCACCACGAACACACGTGATACGCAGTATTTT.

The chain is built from TRBV7-9 and TRBJ2-5, with TRBD1 identical over 9 bases. The CDR3 extends over 15 amino acids. The J segment lost 5 bases and the V segment lost 4 bases, leaving 8 bases of the junction unmatched. CDR1 and CDR2 (germline): SEHNR, FQNEAQ (reference sequence). The CDR3 region is CASSSPGQGRETQYF. The CDR3 nucleotides are TGTGCCAGCAGCTCCCCGGGACAGGGCAGGGAGACCCAGTACTTC.

This clonotype was recorded a few times. The chain carries TRBV7-8 and TRBJ1-6; 7 positions agree with TRBD1. The germline CDR1 and CDR2 sequences are SGHVS and FQNEAQ. CDR3 size: 18 residues. With 3 bases clipped from V and 2 bases from J, the junction kept 10 bases outside the gene matches. The CDR3 protein is CASSFRRTGIPYNSPLHF. CDR3 DNA: TGTGCCAGCAGCTTTAGGAGGACAGGAATCCCCTATAATTCACCCCTCCACTTT.

This clonotype appeared many times. The chain uses TRBV5-1 and TRBJ1-5; D gene unclear. Between the trimmed V and J ends, which lost 0 bases and 0 bases, there was a span of 4 bases. CDR1 is SGHRS and CDR2 is YFSETQ in the germline V gene. The CDR3 loop spans 14 amino acids. The CDR3, as DNA: TGCGCCAGCAGCTTGGGACCTAGCAATCAGCCCCAGCATTTT. It translates to CASSLGPSNQPQHF.

Comments on this clonotype: With a much larger clone just one base away, this may be a read error. The conserved final phenylalanine or tryptophan is absent from the CDR3, which likely points to a read error. This rearrangement joins TRBV12-3 or TRBV12-4 to TRBJ2-1; D call uncertain. This CDR3 has 14 residues. The V gene lost 2 bases and the J gene lost 4 bases, with 9 bases spanning the gap. The CDR3 here is CASSLSLFYNEQFL. As DNA, the CDR3 is TGTGCCAGCAGTTTAAGCCTATTTTACAATGAGCAGTTCTTA.

This clonotype has just a few counts. This chain connects TRBV7-6 to TRBJ2-1; D is unclear. CDR3 length equals 14 residues. Germline V gives CDR1 SGHVS, CDR2 FNYEAQ. Trimming removed 8 bases at V and 8 bases at J, with 19 bases between. The CDR3 loop reads CASAVGVAGDEQFF. The CDR3 DNA sequence: TGTGCCAGCGCGGTGGGTGTAGCTGGCGATGAGCAGTTCTTC. The full variable domain, with the rest looked up from reference TRBV7-6 and TRBJ2-1, is GAGVSQSPRYKVTKRGQDVALRCDPISGHVSLYWYRQALGQGPEFLTYFNYEAQQDKSGLPNDRFSAERPEGSISTLTIQRTEQRDSAMYRCASAVGVAGDEQFFGPGTRLTVL.

The V and J genes are TRBV20-1 and TRBJ2-1, with 7 nucleotides matching TRBD2. Germline V CDR1 and CDR2: DFQATT, SNEGSKA (reference sequence). The CDR3 runs 16 residues. V lost 0 bases and J lost 4; bases outside the gene matches: 9. CDR3 sequence reads: CSARDSRGSSYNEQFF. As DNA, the CDR3 is TGCAGTGCTAGAGATTCCCGCGGGAGTTCGTACAATGAGCAGTTCTTC.

The table lists this clonotype with many counts. The rearrangement joins TRBV12-3 or TRBV12-4 to TRBJ2-7; the match to TRBD2 covers 12 bases. CDR3 length: 14 residues. After removal of 3 bases from V and 7 bases from J, the junction contained 4 bases not matched to a gene. In nucleotides, the CDR3 is TGTGCCAGCAGTTTTAGGACTAGCGGGGAGGAGCAGTACTTC. Amino acids: CASSFRTSGEEQYF.

This chain links TRBV5-5 with TRBJ2-2; D might be TRBD2 (5 bases). This CDR3 is 15 amino acids long. The V end lost 2 bases, the J end lost 5 bases, and 13 bases lay between the germline ends. Germline V lookup: CDR1 SGHKS, CDR2 YYEKEE (reference sequence). Written as DNA, the CDR3 is TGTGCCAGCAGCTTTCCGGGGAGATTGACCGGGGAGCTGTTTTTT. It translates to CASSFPGRLTGELFF.

The rearrangement links TRBV2 to TRBJ2-2; D is unresolved. CDR1 and CDR2 from the germline V gene are SNHLY and FYNNEI. The CDR3 spans 18 residues. The V end was cut by 0 bases, the J end by 0 bases, with 14 bases between. The CDR3 DNA sequence: TGTGCCAGCAGTGAAGCTGTGGGCAGCCCCACGAACACCGGGGAGCTGTTTTTT. It codes for CASSEAVGSPTNTGELFF.

The CDR3 loop reads CASSPLSAVQETQYF. In nucleotides, the CDR3 is TGTGCCAGCAGCCCCCTTAGTGCGGTCCAAGAGACCCAGTACTTC. This rearrangement joins TRBV7-9 to TRBJ2-5; D not certain. The V end lost 5 bases, the J end lost 1 base, and 14 bases lay between the germline ends. Germline V gives CDR1 SEHNR, CDR2 FQNEAQ (reference sequence). This CDR3 has 15 amino acids.

This chain connects TRBV4-2 to TRBJ1-2, with no clear D. The V and J ends lost 0 bases and 0 bases respectively, with 8 bases between them. Germline V lookup: CDR1 LGHNA, CDR2 YNFKEQ. This CDR3 has 15 residues. The CDR3 region has the DNA TGTGCCAGCAGCCAAGATCGGGGAACTAACTATGGCTACACCTTC. The encoded protein is CASSQDRGTNYGYTF.

This clonotype has a count of ten or more. The chain employs TRBV18 and TRBJ2-5; no clear D. The CDR3 spans 13 residues. V was cut by 8 bases and J by 5 bases, with 15 bases left in between. The germline gives CDR1 KGHSH, CDR2 LQKENI. The chain's CDR3 is CASSSGLEETQYF. DNA of the CDR3: TGTGCCAGCAGTTCGGGCCTTGAGGAGACCCAGTACTTC.

Only a few counts were recorded for this clonotype. This chain connects TRBV5-4 to TRBJ2-5; no firm D call. Germline CDR1 SGHNT, CDR2 YYREEE (reference sequence). Trimming took 1 base from V and 1 from J, leaving 8 bases between them. The CDR3 is 14 amino acids. In DNA form, the CDR3 reads TGTGCCAGCAGCTTGCGGTCGTTCCAAGAGACCCAGTACTTC. As protein: CASSLRSFQETQYF.

This chain links TRBV6-6 with TRBJ2-2, with 10 bases fitting TRBD2. V lost 0 bases, J lost 8 bases, and 15 bases stayed unmatched. Germline V gene sequence: CDR1 MNHNY, CDR2 SVGAGI (reference sequence). The CDR3 sequence is 19 residues long. The CDR3 bases are TGTGCCAGCAGTTACTCCTTAACAGCGGGAGGGGTTCTACGGGGGGAGCTGTTTTTT. Translated: CASSYSLTAGGVLRGELFF.

This clonotype was detected many times. J is TRBJ2-1 and V is TRBV24-1; 12 bases map to TRBD2. V gave up 4 bases and J gave up 7 bases; unmatched junction bases: 7. The CDR3 loop spans 16 amino acids. CDR1 is KGHDR, CDR2 SFDVKD, per germline. The CDR3 coding sequence is TGTGCCACCAGTGAGTCGACTAGCGGGAGTTTGAATGAGCAGTTCTTC. Encoded protein: CATSESTSGSLNEQFF.

This clonotype was found a few times. The chain couples TRBV4-1 to TRBJ1-1, with D hard to call. V was pared by 6 bases and J by 6 bases, with 17 bases between. The CDR3 extends over 14 amino acids. Germline lookup yields CDR1 MGHRA and CDR2 YSYEKL. The CDR3 loop reads CASSRDLTNAEAFF. The CDR3 region has the DNA TGCGCCAGCAGTCGGGATCTAACGAATGCTGAAGCTTTCTTT.

The chain recombines TRBV7-3 with TRBJ2-5, with 8 bases that match TRBD1. Germline CDR1 is SGHTA and CDR2 is FQGTGA. The CDR3 contains 18 residues. J lost 4 bases, V lost 2 bases, and 15 bases had no gene match. CDR3 region: CASSLVVVAGGAGETQYF. DNA for the CDR3: TGTGCCAGCAGCTTAGTCGTAGTCGCAGGGGGCGCGGGAGAGACCCAGTACTTC.